The 20 T cell receptor beta chains below were found in one sample sequenced in a study of T cell responses to AZD1222 COVID-19 vaccine. Clones were sequenced by immunoSEQ multiplex PCR, and TCRdb holds only the in-frame ones, with some missing. The sample has about 270,000 clones; roughly 93% are singletons. This specimen was peripheral blood, taken 28 days after the second AZD1222 dose. The receptors stem from an adult who received the AZD1222 COVID-19 vaccine.

The V and J genes are TRBV10-3 and TRBJ1-1; TRBD1 agrees at 12 bases. From germline, CDR1 is ENHRY and CDR2 SYGVKD. This CDR3 is built from 17 residues. The J segment lost 6 bases and the V segment lost 4 bases, leaving 12 bases of the junction unmatched. The CDR3 region has the DNA TGTGCCATCAGTGTTCCGGGACAGGGGGCCTTAAGACCTGAAGCTTTCTTT. This translates into CAISVPGQGALRPEAFF.

This chain links TRBV9 with TRBJ2-2; the D gene is possibly TRBD2 (5 bases). Germline lookup yields CDR1 SGDLS and CDR2 YYNGEE. The V end was cut by 4 bases, the J end by 8 bases, with 15 bases between. CDR3 size: 14 residues. CDR3 bases: TGTGCCAGCAGCCTCCGGACGGGATATGGGGAGCTGTTTTTT. It is translated as CASSLRTGYGELFF.

This chain joins TRBV4-1 and TRBJ2-3, with a possible D match to TRBD1 (6 bases). This CDR3 is 17 amino acids long. Germline V lookup: CDR1 MGHRA, CDR2 YSYEKL. Deletions cut 0 bases from V and 2 bases from J, with 15 bases between. The CDR3 reads CASSQDDRFRVTDTQYF. CDR3 coding DNA: TGCGCCAGCAGCCAAGATGACAGGTTCAGGGTCACAGATACGCAGTATTTT.

This chain joins TRBV28 and TRBJ2-7, with a weak D call TRBD2 (5 bases). V lost 2 bases and J 6 bases, leaving 8 bases between the germline ends. The CDR3 covers 12 residues. Germline V CDR1 and CDR2: MDHEN, SYDVKM. Here the CDR3 reads CASSLARAEQYF. CDR3 sequence (DNA): TGTGCCAGCAGTTTAGCGAGGGCCGAGCAGTACTTC.

This sequence joins TRBV4-1 and TRBJ1-5; weak D call: TRBD1 (5 bases). Trimming stripped 1 base from V and 5 bases from J, with 12 bases between. This CDR3 is 15 amino acids long. CDR1 is MGHRA and CDR2 is YSYEKL in the germline V gene. The CDR3 DNA reads TGCGCCAGCAGCCAAGGGGAAGGGGCGGATCAGCCCCAGCATTTT. This sequence encodes CASSQGEGADQPQHF.

This clone appeared once. The chain employs TRBV28 and TRBJ1-1, with D possibly TRBD1 on 5 matching bases. Trimming left V 7 bases short and J 5 bases short, with 14 bases between. Germline V gene lookup returns CDR1 MDHEN and CDR2 SYDVKM. The CDR3 consists of 13 residues. The CDR3 spells CASTPGPRTEAFF. As DNA, the CDR3 is TGTGCCAGCACCCCGGGACCTAGGACTGAAGCTTTCTTT.

J is TRBJ1-2 and V is TRBV11-2; unclear D gene. Trimming removed 7 bases from V and 6 bases from J, with 15 bases in between. The CDR3 is 13 residues long. Germline assignment: CDR1 SGHAT and CDR2 FQNNGV. The CDR3 reads CASKGPLSDGYTF. The CDR3, as DNA: TGTGCCAGCAAGGGTCCTCTTAGTGATGGCTACACCTTC.

The rearrangement links TRBV4-3 to TRBJ2-1; TRBD1 agrees at 9 bases. Looked up from germline, CDR1 is LGHNA and CDR2 is YSLEER. The length of the CDR3 is 17 residues. V lost 0 bases and J lost 4; bases outside the gene matches: 7. As DNA, the CDR3 is TGCGCCAGCAGCCAAGATTGGCACAGGGGGCTGTACAATGAGCAGTTCTTC. Translated: CASSQDWHRGLYNEQFF.

V is TRBV2 and J is TRBJ1-4; D remains ambiguous. Germline lookup yields CDR1 SNHLY and CDR2 FYNNEI. The V gene lost 7 bases and the J gene lost 7 bases, with 19 bases spanning the gap. The CDR3 length is 15 residues. CDR3 region: CASTQAPDAVEKLFF. CDR3 nucleotide sequence: TGTGCCAGCACCCAAGCCCCGGACGCCGTTGAAAAACTGTTTTTT.

The gene calls are TRBV7-8 and TRBJ2-6, with a tentative D call TRBD1 (6 bases). Germline lookup yields CDR1 SGHVS and CDR2 FQNEAQ. The length of the CDR3 is 15 residues. V was cut by 3 bases and J by 4 bases, with 10 bases left in between. The CDR3 region has the DNA TGTGCCAGCAGCTTCGGACAGAGAGGGGCCAACGTCCTGACTTTC. Amino acids: CASSFGQRGANVLTF.

CDR3 DNA: TGTGCCAGCAGCCAAGAGGGACAGTCTGGAGAGACCCAGTACTTC. It codes for CASSQEGQSGETQYF. This chain joins TRBV4-2 and TRBJ2-5; 7 positions agree with TRBD1. The CDR3 covers 15 residues. The V and J ends lost 0 bases and 4 bases, in that order; junction bases with no gene match: 5. The germline CDR1 and CDR2 sequences are LGHNA and YNFKEQ.

The V gene is TRBV19, the J gene TRBJ1-1, with 8 bases fitting TRBD1. The CDR3 loop spans 11 amino acids. The J segment lost 11 bases and the V segment lost 8 bases, leaving 7 bases of the junction unmatched. Germline V gene sequence: CDR1 LNHDA, CDR2 SQIVND (reference sequence). The CDR3 nucleotides are TGTGCCAGTTCAGGGGGCATGATGGCTTTCTTT. Encoded protein: CASSGGMMAFF. The full variable domain, completed using reference TRBV19 and TRBJ1-1, is DGGITQSPKYLFRKEGQNVTLSCEQNLNHDAMYWYRQDPGQGLRLIYYSQIVNDFQKGDIAEGYSVSREKKESFPLTVTSAQKNPTAFYLCASSGGMMAFFGQGTRLTVV.

The chain is built from TRBV12-3 or TRBV12-4 and TRBJ2-3; no clear D. Trimming left V 7 bases short and J 5 bases short, with 10 bases between. The CDR3 loop spans 12 amino acids. The CDR3 DNA sequence: TGTGCCAGCACTCTAGTTGAAGATACGCAGTATTTT. Its translation: CASTLVEDTQYF.

Turning to this clone: Other nucleotide sequences from this sample produce the same CDR3. V is TRBV12-3 or TRBV12-4 and J is TRBJ2-7; D not certain. V lost 6 bases and J lost 7, with 10 bases in between. CDR3 length: 11 amino acids. The DNA of the CDR3 is TGTGCCAGCAGCTTTCTGGGGGAGCAGTACTTC. The encoded protein is CASSFLGEQYF.

The CDR3 reads CASSLLRNTGELFF. CDR3 DNA sequence: TGTGCCAGCAGCCTCCTCAGGAACACCGGGGAGCTGTTTTTT. The chain couples TRBV7-3 to TRBJ2-2; D remains ambiguous. The CDR3 extends over 14 amino acids. Per the germline V gene, CDR1 is SGHTA and CDR2 is FQGTGA. V gave up 5 bases and J gave up 1 base, with 8 bases separating them.

This clone was observed once. CDR3 residues: CASRRGLDGYTF. CDR3 in DNA: TGTGCCAGCAGAAGGGGTTTGGATGGCTACACCTTC. This chain connects TRBV2 to TRBJ1-2; possibly TRBD1 for D (5 bases). Trimming removed 6 bases at V and 6 bases at J, with 11 bases between. Germline CDR1 SNHLY, CDR2 FYNNEI. The length of the CDR3 is 12 residues.

The rearrangement joins TRBV27 to TRBJ1-2; D remains unclear. Per the germline V gene, CDR1 is MNHEY and CDR2 is SMNVEV (reference sequence). The CDR3 runs to 12 residues. V lost 4 bases to trimming and J lost 4 bases, with 7 bases between them. The CDR3 nucleotides are TGTGCCAGCAGTTCGGGAGCCTATGGCTACACCTTC. This encodes CASSSGAYGYTF.

The chain recombines TRBV6-2 or TRBV6-3 with TRBJ1-5; no clear D gene. The CDR3 has 13 amino acids. V was cut by 2 bases and J by 4 bases, with 6 bases left in between. From germline, CDR1 is MNHEY and CDR2 SVGEGT. This CDR3 reads CASSYGRNQPQHF. CDR3 DNA sequence: TGTGCCAGCAGTTACGGGAGAAATCAGCCCCAGCATTTT.

The V and J genes are TRBV6-5 and TRBJ2-1; 8 bases agree with TRBD2. Germline V gene sequence: CDR1 MNHEY, CDR2 SVGAGI. J was trimmed by 4 bases and V by 6 bases; bases with no gene match: 8. This CDR3 is 15 amino acids long. The CDR3 protein is CASRPSGGQYNEQFF. CDR3 in DNA: TGTGCCAGCAGGCCCAGCGGGGGCCAGTACAATGAGCAGTTCTTC.

This rearrangement joins TRBV28 to TRBJ2-2, with D tentatively TRBD1 or TRBD2 (6 bases each). The V gene's germline CDR1 is MDHEN and CDR2 SYDVKM. This CDR3 has 14 amino acids. Trimming removed 2 bases from V and 4 bases from J, with 8 bases in between. The CDR3 reads CASSLGGRTGELFF. The CDR3 DNA sequence: TGTGCCAGCAGTTTAGGGGGGCGCACCGGGGAGCTGTTTTTT. The full variable domain, in which reference TRBV28 and TRBJ2-2 provide the parts outside the CDR3, is DVKVTQSSRYLVKRTGEKVFLECVQDMDHENMFWYRQDPGLGLRLIYFSYDVKMKEKGDIPEGYSVSREKKERFSLILESASTNQTSMYLCASSLGGRTGELFFGEGSRLTVL.